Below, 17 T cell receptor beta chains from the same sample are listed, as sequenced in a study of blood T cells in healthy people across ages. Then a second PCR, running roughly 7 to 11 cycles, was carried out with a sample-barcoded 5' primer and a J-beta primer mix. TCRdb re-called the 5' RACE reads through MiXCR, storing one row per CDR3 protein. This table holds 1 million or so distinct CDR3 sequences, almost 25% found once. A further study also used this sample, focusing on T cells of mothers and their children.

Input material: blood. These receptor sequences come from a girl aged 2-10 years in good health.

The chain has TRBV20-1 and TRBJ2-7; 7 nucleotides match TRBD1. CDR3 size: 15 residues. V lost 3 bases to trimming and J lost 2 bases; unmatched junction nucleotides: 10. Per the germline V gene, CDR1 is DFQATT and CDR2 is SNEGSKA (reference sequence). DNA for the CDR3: TGCAGTGCTAGGGATCGGGACAGATATCCCTACGAGCAGTACTTC. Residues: CSARDRDRYPYEQYF.

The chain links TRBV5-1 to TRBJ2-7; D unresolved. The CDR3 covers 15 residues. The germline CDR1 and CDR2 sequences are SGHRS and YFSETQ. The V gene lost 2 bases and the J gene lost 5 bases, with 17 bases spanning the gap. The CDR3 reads CASSFGPLSRDEQYF. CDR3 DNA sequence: TGCGCCAGCAGCTTTGGGCCCCTATCTCGGGACGAGCAGTACTTC.

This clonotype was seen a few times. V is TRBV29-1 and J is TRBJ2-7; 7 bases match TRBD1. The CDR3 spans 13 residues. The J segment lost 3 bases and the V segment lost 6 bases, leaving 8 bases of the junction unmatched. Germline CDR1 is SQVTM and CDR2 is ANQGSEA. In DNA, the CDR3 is TGCAGCGTGATAGGACAGGAGCGCTACGAGCAGTACTTC. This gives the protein CSVIGQERYEQYF.

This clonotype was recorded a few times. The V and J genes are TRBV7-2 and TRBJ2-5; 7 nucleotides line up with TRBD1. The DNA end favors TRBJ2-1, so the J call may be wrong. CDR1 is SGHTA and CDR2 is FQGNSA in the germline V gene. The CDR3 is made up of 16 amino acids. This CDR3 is CASSYIPGQNPLEQFF. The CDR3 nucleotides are TGTGCCAGCAGTTATATACCGGGACAGAACCCCCTTGAGCAGTTCTTC.

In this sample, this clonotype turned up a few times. The CDR3 DNA is TGTGCCAGCAGCTTAGCGTCAGGGGGAACCTACAATGAGCAGTTCTTC. Amino acids: CASSLASGGTYNEQFF. The V call is TRBV7-9, the J call TRBJ2-1, with 7 bases fitting TRBD1. CDR1 and CDR2 (germline): SEHNR, FQNEAQ (reference sequence). The CDR3 is made up of 16 amino acids. V gave up 0 bases and J gave up 2 bases; unmatched junction bases: 4.

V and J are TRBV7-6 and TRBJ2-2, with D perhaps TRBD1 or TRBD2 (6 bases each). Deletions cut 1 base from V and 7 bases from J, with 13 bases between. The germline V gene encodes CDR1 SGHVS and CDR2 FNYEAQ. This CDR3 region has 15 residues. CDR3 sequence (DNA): TGTGCCAGCAGCTTAGATGGGGGGCTTGGCGGGGAGCTGTTTTTT. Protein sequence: CASSLDGGLGGELFF.

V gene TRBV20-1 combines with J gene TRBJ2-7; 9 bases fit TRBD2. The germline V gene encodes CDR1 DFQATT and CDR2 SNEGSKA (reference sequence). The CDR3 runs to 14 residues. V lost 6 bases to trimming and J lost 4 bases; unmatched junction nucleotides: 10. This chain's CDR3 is CSATPSGISYEQYF. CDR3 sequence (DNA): TGCAGTGCAACACCTAGCGGGATCTCGTACGAGCAGTACTTC.

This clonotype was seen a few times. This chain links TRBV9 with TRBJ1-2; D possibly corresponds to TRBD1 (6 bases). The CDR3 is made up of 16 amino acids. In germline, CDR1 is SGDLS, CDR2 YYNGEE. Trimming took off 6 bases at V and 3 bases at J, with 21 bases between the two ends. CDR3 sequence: CASIPPPGDKDYGYTF. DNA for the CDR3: TGTGCCAGCATCCCTCCGCCAGGGGATAAGGACTATGGCTACACCTTC.

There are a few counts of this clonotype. DNA for the CDR3: TGTGCCAGCCTTAAGGGCCTCGGGGATGAGCAGTTCTTC. It yields the protein CASLKGLGDEQFF. The V and J genes are TRBV12-3 or TRBV12-4 and TRBJ2-5; weak D call: TRBD2 (5 bases). The J call is doubtful: the DNA matches TRBJ2-1 better. This CDR3 spans 13 amino acids.

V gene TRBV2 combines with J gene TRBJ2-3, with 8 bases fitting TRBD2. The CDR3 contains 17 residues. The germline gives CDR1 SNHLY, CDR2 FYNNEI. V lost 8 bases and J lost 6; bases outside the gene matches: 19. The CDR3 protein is CASVKTVRGGLTDTQYF. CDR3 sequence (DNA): TGTGCCAGCGTCAAAACCGTACGGGGGGGCCTCACCGATACGCAGTATTTT. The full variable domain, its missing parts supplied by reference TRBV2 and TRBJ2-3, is EPEVTQTPSHQVTQMGQEVILRCVPISNHLYFYWYRQILGQKVEFLVSFYNNEISEKSEIFDDQFSVERPDGSNFTLKIRSTKLEDSAMYFCASVKTVRGGLTDTQYFGPGTRLTVL.

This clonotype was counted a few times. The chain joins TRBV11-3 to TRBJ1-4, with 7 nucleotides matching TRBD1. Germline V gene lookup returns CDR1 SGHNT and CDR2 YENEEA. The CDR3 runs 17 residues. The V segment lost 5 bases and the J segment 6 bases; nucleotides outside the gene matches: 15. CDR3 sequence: CASSATFGQGGDEKLFF. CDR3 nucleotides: TGTGCCAGCAGCGCCACATTTGGGCAGGGGGGCGATGAAAAACTGTTTTTT.

CDR3 region: CSVQRNRDNTDTQYF. The CDR3 DNA reads as TGCAGCGTTCAACGGAACCGGGACAACACAGATACGCAGTATTTT. The J gene is TRBJ2-3, the V gene TRBV29-1, with a weak D call TRBD1 (6 bases). CDR3 length: 15 amino acids. V was shortened by 5 bases and J by 2 bases, with 17 bases between the two germline ends. The germline CDR1 and CDR2 sequences are SQVTM and ANQGSEA.

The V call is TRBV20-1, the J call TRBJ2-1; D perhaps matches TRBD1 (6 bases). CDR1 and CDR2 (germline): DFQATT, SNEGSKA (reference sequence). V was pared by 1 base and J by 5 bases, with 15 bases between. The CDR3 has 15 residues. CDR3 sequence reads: CSARALGAMHNEQFF. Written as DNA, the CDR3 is TGCAGTGCTAGAGCTTTGGGGGCCATGCACAATGAGCAGTTCTTC.

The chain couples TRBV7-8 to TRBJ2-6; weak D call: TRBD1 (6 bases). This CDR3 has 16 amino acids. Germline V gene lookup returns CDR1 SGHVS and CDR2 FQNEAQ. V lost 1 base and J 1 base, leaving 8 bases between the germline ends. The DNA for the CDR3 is TGTGCCAGCAGCTTAGGAACAGGGTCTGGGGCCAACGTCCTGACTTTC. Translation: CASSLGTGSGANVLTF.

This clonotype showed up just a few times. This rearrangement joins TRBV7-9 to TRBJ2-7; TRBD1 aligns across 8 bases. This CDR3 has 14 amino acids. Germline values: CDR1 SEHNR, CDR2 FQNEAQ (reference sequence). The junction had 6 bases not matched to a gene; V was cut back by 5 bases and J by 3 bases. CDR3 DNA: TGTGCCAGCAGCCAACCGGGACAGGACTACGAGCAGTACTTC. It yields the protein CASSQPGQDYEQYF.

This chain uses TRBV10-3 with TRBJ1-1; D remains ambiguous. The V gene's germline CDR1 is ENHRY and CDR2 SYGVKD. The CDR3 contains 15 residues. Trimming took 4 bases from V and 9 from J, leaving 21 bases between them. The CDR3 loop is CAISVLIREPFQAFF. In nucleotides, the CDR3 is TGTGCCATCAGTGTCTTGATACGCGAACCATTCCAAGCTTTCTTT.

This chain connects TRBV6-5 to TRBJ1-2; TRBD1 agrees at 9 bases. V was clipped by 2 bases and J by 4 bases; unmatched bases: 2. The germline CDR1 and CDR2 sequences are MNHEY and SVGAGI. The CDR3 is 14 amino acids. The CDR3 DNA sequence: TGTGCCAGCAGTTACGGACAGGGGACCTATGGCTACACCTTC. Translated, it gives CASSYGQGTYGYTF.